This T cell receptor beta chain derives from a study of shared clonotypes between healthy human individuals. This CDR3 spans 15 amino acids. V gave up 4 bases and J gave up 6 bases; unmatched junction bases: 7. Per germline, CDR1 SGHRS and CDR2 YFSETQ. CD45RO-negative, CCR7-selected cells formed the naive CD8 fraction, which excluded terminally differentiated effector memory CD45RA+ cells. Sorted-subset replicate PCRs used 150 to 200 ng of genomic DNA. This amount corresponded to 30,000 to 35,000 T cell genomes. The method was immunoSEQ multiplex PCR; TCRdb's version includes in-frame clones alone and lacks a portion of them. Here the sample spans approximately 720,000 clones, about 90% being singletons.

The receptor comes from a man aged 30 to 39 in good health. The specimen sequenced was naive CD8+ T cells sorted from blood. The rearrangement joins TRBV5-1 to TRBJ2-2, with 9 bases identical to TRBD2. The CDR3 sequence is CASSPGTSYPGELFF. CDR3 nucleotide sequence: TGCGCCAGCAGCCCCGGGACTAGCTACCCCGGGGAGCTGTTTTTT.